These 16 T cell receptor beta chains were all obtained from the same sample, sequenced in a study of T cell repertoires in cytomegalovirus infection. Each CDR3 protein is one row after TCRdb ran MiXCR on the reads. The sample lists approximately 500,000 distinct CDR3 sequences, 16% occurring once. Sequences were obtained from CD8+ T cells from PBMCs. The receptors stem from a human donor in good health (CMV status not recorded). Some clones in this sample may be carry-over from other donors' samples.

This clonotype showed up many times. V and J are TRBV7-6 and TRBJ2-2; 10 nucleotides agree with TRBD1. V lost 3 bases, J lost 5 bases, and 3 bases stayed unmatched. This CDR3 spans 15 amino acids. CDR1 is SGHVS, CDR2 FNYEAQ, per germline. The CDR3 DNA reads TGTGCCAGCAGCTTCGACAGGGGGCTAACCGGGGAGCTGTTTTTT. Translating it yields CASSFDRGLTGELFF.

In this sample, this clonotype turned up many times. The chain carries TRBV12-3 or TRBV12-4 and TRBJ1-1; 7 bases are a match to TRBD1. The CDR3 runs to 14 residues. With V trimmed by 3 bases and J by 6 bases, 7 bases remained unmatched. The CDR3 DNA reads TGTGCCAGCAGTTTTCGTCAGGGGGAGGCTGAAGCTTTCTTT. Translated, it gives CASSFRQGEAEAFF.

This clonotype came up many times. The chain employs TRBV7-9 and TRBJ1-4; TRBD1 might be the D (5 bases). V was clipped by 2 bases and J by 7 bases, with 11 bases between them. This CDR3 region has 14 residues. CDR1 is SEHNR and CDR2 is FQNEAQ in the germline V gene (reference sequence). The CDR3 nucleotides are TGTGCCAGCAGCTTACCCGGGACTGCTGAAAAACTGTTTTTT. Residues: CASSLPGTAEKLFF.

This clonotype was counted at least ten times. The chain links TRBV12-5 to TRBJ1-1, with D unclear. The CDR3 is 14 amino acids. Trimming removed 5 bases at V and 3 bases at J, with 13 bases between. CDR1 and CDR2 (germline): LGHNT, FRNRAP. CDR3 sequence reads: CASGLSTQYTEAFF. In DNA form, the CDR3 reads TGTGCTAGTGGTCTGAGTACACAGTACACTGAAGCTTTCTTT.

At least ten counts were recorded for this clonotype. This chain links TRBV7-9 with TRBJ2-5; the D gene is possibly TRBD1 (6 bases). CDR3 length: 13 amino acids. The V end lost 5 bases, the J end lost 2 bases, and 9 bases lay between the germline ends. Per the germline V gene, CDR1 is SEHNR and CDR2 is FQNEAQ (reference sequence). The CDR3 nucleotides are TGTGCCAGCAGCACAGGGTCACAAGAGACCCAGTACTTC. Protein sequence: CASSTGSQETQYF.

There are many counts of this clonotype. As DNA, the CDR3 is TGTGCCAGCAGCTTAGCGGCAGGGGGCTTGGATGAGCAGTTCTTC. This sequence encodes CASSLAAGGLDEQFF. The genes are TRBV11-1 and TRBJ2-1, with 8 bases matching TRBD1. The junction had 6 bases not matched to a gene; V was cut back by 0 bases and J by 8 bases. The CDR3 length is 15 residues. In germline, CDR1 is SGHAT, CDR2 FQDESV (reference sequence).

J is TRBJ2-5 and V is TRBV2; 15 positions match TRBD2. Germline loops: CDR1 SNHLY, CDR2 FYNNEI. The CDR3 loop spans 17 amino acids. V shed 6 bases, J shed 6 bases, and the junction held 11 bases outside the gene matches. This chain's CDR3 is CASRFGTSGGIKKTQYF. In DNA form, the CDR3 reads TGTGCCAGCAGGTTCGGGACTAGCGGGGGGATTAAGAAGACCCAGTACTTC.

This clonotype has more than one count but fewer than ten. The chain links TRBV6-5 to TRBJ1-2; 7 bases fit TRBD1. There are 16 residues in the CDR3. CDR1 is MNHEY and CDR2 is SVGAGI in the germline V gene. The J segment lost 2 bases and the V segment lost 0 bases, leaving 6 bases of the junction unmatched. The CDR3 DNA reads as TGTGCCAGCAGTTACTCTCCGGGACAGAAGAACTATGGCTACACCTTC. Residues: CASSYSPGQKNYGYTF.

This clonotype was counted only a few times. The genes are TRBV9 and TRBJ1-5; D is uncertain. This CDR3 region has 14 residues. Germline V CDR1 and CDR2: SGDLS, YYNGEE. Trimming cost V 3 bases and J 7 bases, with 14 bases left between them. CDR3 amino acids: CASSADGGSQPQHF. The CDR3 nucleotides read TGTGCCAGCAGCGCGGACGGAGGTAGCCAGCCCCAGCATTTT.

This clonotype was recorded at least ten times. The rearrangement uses TRBV27 and TRBJ2-3; the D is unclear. Germline loops: CDR1 MNHEY, CDR2 SMNVEV (reference sequence). The CDR3 has 13 amino acids. V was shortened by 5 bases and J by 1 base, with 7 bases between the two germline ends. The CDR3 sequence is CASSPWGTDTQYF. The CDR3 DNA follows: TGTGCCAGCAGTCCCTGGGGCACAGATACGCAGTATTTT.

This clonotype was seen at least ten times. V is TRBV24-1 and J is TRBJ2-6; no definite D call. The germline gives CDR1 KGHDR, CDR2 SFDVKD. V lost 6 bases to trimming and J lost 0 bases, with 5 bases between them. This CDR3 comprises 14 residues. The chain's CDR3 is CATSLGSGANVLTF. The CDR3 coding sequence is TGTGCCACCAGTTTAGGCTCTGGGGCCAACGTCCTGACTTTC.

This clonotype has a count of ten or more. The chain is built from TRBV7-9 and TRBJ1-1, with unresolved D. V dropped 7 bases and J dropped 1 base, with 22 bases sitting between them. This CDR3 contains 17 residues. Germline loops: CDR1 SEHNR, CDR2 FQNEAQ (reference sequence). The CDR3 loop is CASKALLASSANTEAFF. The CDR3 DNA reads as TGTGCCAGCAAGGCATTACTAGCGAGTAGTGCGAACACTGAAGCTTTCTTT. The full variable domain, in which reference TRBV7-9 and TRBJ1-1 provide the parts outside the CDR3, is DTGVSQNPRHKITKRGQNVTFRCDPISEHNRLYWYRQTLGQGPEFLTYFQNEAQLEKSRLLSDRFSAERPKGSFSTLEIQRTEQGDSAMYLCASKALLASSANTEAFFGQGTRLTVV.

The J gene is TRBJ1-6, the V gene TRBV2; tentative D call: TRBD1 (5 bases). The V end lost 1 base, the J end lost 0 bases, and 13 bases lay between the germline ends. CDR3 length: 18 amino acids. Per germline, CDR1 SNHLY and CDR2 FYNNEI. The DNA for the CDR3 is TGTGCCAGCAGTGAAGAATCGGGGGTTAGCTCCTATAATTCACCCCTCCACTTT. Translating gives CASSEESGVSSYNSPLHF.

This clonotype was picked up many times. The rearrangement joins TRBV11-3 to TRBJ2-2; 7 bases align to TRBD1. The CDR3 spans 17 residues. Germline CDR1 reads SGHNT; CDR2 reads YENEEA. J was trimmed by 4 bases and V by 3 bases; bases with no gene match: 11. CDR3 bases: TGTGCCAGCAGCTTTGGCCCCAGGGGGAGTGGCACCGGGGAGCTGTTTTTT. Encoded protein: CASSFGPRGSGTGELFF.

This clonotype was detected many times. CDR3 loop: CASSSSSTGVIYNEQFF. The CDR3 region has the DNA TGTGCCAGCAGCTCTTCTTCGACAGGGGTGATCTACAATGAGCAGTTCTTC. This chain connects TRBV5-4 to TRBJ2-1; 8 nucleotides line up with TRBD1. V lost 3 bases to trimming and J lost 3 bases; unmatched junction nucleotides: 11. The CDR3 sequence is 17 residues long. Germline values: CDR1 SGHNT, CDR2 YYREEE (reference sequence).

This clonotype was counted ten times or more. The rearrangement joins TRBV2 to TRBJ2-1, with TRBD2 matching 11 bases. Trimming at V came to 5 bases and at J to 0 bases, leaving 15 bases not matched to a gene. The CDR3 runs 20 residues. Germline loops: CDR1 SNHLY, CDR2 FYNNEI. CDR3 sequence (DNA): TGTGCCAGCAGTCCCGCGGCCGGCCTAGCGGGGGGATACTCCTACAATGAGCAGTTCTTC. This sequence encodes CASSPAAGLAGGYSYNEQFF.